The source of this TCR beta chain is a study of blood T cells in healthy people across ages. The CDR3 is 13 residues long. Germline V lookup: CDR1 SEHNR, CDR2 FQNEAQ (reference sequence). V lost 4 bases to trimming and J lost 3 bases, with 10 bases between them. A second PCR of 7 to 11 cycles used a sample-barcoded 5' primer and a J-beta primer mix. A single record per CDR3 protein comes from TCRdb applying MiXCR to the 5' RACE reads. Among 1.2 million to 1.5 million distinct CDR3 sequences, roughly 64% were seen once, and the ten largest hold about 6.7%. The sample comprised blood. The receptor was derived from a man between 18 and 35 years old in good health. The V call is TRBV7-9, the J call TRBJ2-7; D not resolved. The CDR3 loop is CASSSDRIYEQYF. The CDR3 nucleotides read TGTGCCAGCAGCTCCGACCGCATCTACGAGCAGTACTTC.